This T cell receptor (beta chain) was profiled in a study of blood T cell repertoires in COVID-19. As concerns this clone: The junction and the germline gene differ at one end; a read error may be behind it.

The repertoire was sequenced with immunoSEQ multiplex PCR; TCRdb's copy has only in-frame clones and lacks some. The repertoire holds some 150,000 clones, with approximately 83% as singletons. Germline V gene lookup returns CDR1 MGHRA and CDR2 YSYEKL. The CDR3 is 15 amino acids. The TCR sequence derives from a human donor in a cohort sampled during active COVID-19. Sequencing was carried out using peripheral blood. This rearrangement joins TRBV4-1 to TRBJ2-6; D call uncertain. Here the CDR3 DNA reads TGCGCCAGCAGTCAAGCAGGCTCTGGGGCCAACGTCCTGACTTTC. Residues: CASSQAGSGANVLTF.